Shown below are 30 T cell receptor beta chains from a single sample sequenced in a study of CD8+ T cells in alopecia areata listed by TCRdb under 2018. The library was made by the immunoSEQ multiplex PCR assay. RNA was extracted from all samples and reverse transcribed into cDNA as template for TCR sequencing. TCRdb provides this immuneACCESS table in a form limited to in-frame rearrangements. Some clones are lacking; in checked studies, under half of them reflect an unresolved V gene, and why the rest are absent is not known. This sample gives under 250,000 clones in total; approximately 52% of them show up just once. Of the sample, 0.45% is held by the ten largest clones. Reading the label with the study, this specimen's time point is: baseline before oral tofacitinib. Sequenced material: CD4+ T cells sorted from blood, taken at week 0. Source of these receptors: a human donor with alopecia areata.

The CDR3 loop reads CAWSVLEVSYEQYF. CDR3 nucleotides: TGTGCCTGGAGTGTACTAGAGGTCTCCTACGAGCAGTACTTC. The V and J genes are TRBV30 and TRBJ2-7, with a possible D match to TRBD2 (5 bases). V was pared by 0 bases and J by 0 bases, with 9 bases between. CDR3 length equals 14 residues. Germline V gene data show CDR1 as GTSNPN and CDR2 as SVGIG (reference sequence). The variable domain in full, with the rest retrieved from reference TRBV30 and TRBJ2-7, is SQTIHQWPATLVQPVGSPLSLECTVEGTSNPNLYWYRQAAGRGLQLLFYSVGIGQISSEVPQNLSASRPQDRQFILSSKKLLLSDSGFYLCAWSVLEVSYEQYFGPGTRLTVT.

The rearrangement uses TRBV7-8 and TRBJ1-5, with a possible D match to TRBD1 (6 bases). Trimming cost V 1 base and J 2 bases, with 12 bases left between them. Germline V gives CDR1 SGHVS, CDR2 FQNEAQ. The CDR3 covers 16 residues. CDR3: CASSLVGRGGNQPQHF. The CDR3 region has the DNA TGTGCCAGCAGCTTAGTGGGGAGGGGGGGCAATCAGCCCCAGCATTTT. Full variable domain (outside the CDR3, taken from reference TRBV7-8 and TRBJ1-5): GAGVSQSPRYKVAKRGQDVALRCDPISGHVSLFWYQQALGQGPEFLTYFQNEAQLDKSGLPSDRFFAERPEGSVSTLKIQRTQQEDSAVYLCASSLVGRGGNQPQHFGDGTRLSIL.

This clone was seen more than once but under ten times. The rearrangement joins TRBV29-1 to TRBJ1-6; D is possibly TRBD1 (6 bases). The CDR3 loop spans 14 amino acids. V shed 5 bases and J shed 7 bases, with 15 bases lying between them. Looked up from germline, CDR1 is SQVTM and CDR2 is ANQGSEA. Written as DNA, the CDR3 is TGCAGCGTTAAGGAGCGGGGGCTAAATTCACCCCTCCACTTT. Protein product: CSVKERGLNSPLHF.

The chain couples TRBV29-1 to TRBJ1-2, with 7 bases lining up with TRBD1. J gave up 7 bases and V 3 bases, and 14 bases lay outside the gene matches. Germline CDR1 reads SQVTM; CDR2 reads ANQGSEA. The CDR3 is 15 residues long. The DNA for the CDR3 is TGCAGCGTTGAGGGAGGGGGCAGTATCGGGAGTGGCTACACCTTC. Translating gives CSVEGGGSIGSGYTF.

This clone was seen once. The CDR3 DNA reads as TGTGCCAGCAGCTTAGCTGGGGAGGGACAGCCCCAGCATTTT. It encodes CASSLAGEGQPQHF. This chain joins TRBV7-9 and TRBJ1-5; D not certain. The germline V and J ends were trimmed by 0 bases and 7 bases, with 10 bases remaining between them. Germline lookup yields CDR1 SEHNR and CDR2 FQNEAQ (reference sequence). This CDR3 spans 14 amino acids.

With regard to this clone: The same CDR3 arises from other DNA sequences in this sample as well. As DNA, the CDR3 is TGTGCCAGCAGTGAAAACAGGAACACTGAAGCTTTCTTT. Amino acid sequence: CASSENRNTEAFF. The chain joins TRBV2 to TRBJ1-1; D unclear. The CDR3 sequence is 13 residues long. CDR1 is SNHLY, CDR2 FYNNEI, per germline. V was cut by 2 bases and J by 1 base, with 5 bases left in between.

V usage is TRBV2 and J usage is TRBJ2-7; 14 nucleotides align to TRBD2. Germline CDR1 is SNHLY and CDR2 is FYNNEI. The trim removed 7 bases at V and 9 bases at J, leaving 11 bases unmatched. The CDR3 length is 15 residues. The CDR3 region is CASTTPGTSGSGQYF. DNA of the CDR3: TGTGCCAGCACTACTCCCGGGACTAGCGGGAGCGGGCAGTACTTC. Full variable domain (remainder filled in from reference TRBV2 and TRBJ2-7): EPEVTQTPSHQVTQMGQEVILRCVPISNHLYFYWYRQILGQKVEFLVSFYNNEISEKSEIFDDQFSVERPDGSNFTLKIRSTKLEDSAMYFCASTTPGTSGSGQYFGPGTRLTVT.

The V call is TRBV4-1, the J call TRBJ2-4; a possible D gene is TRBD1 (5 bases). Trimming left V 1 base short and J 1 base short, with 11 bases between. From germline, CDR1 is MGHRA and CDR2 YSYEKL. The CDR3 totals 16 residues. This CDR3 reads CASSQGISGAKNIQYF. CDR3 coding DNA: TGCGCCAGCAGCCAAGGGATATCAGGGGCCAAAAACATTCAGTACTTC.

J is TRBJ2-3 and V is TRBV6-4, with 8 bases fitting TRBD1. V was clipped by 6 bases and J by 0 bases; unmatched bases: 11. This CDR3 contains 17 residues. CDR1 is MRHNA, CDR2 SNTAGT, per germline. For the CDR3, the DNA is TGTGCCAGCAGCGACAGGGGACATCTAGCTAGCACAGATACGCAGTATTTT. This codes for CASSDRGHLASTDTQYF.

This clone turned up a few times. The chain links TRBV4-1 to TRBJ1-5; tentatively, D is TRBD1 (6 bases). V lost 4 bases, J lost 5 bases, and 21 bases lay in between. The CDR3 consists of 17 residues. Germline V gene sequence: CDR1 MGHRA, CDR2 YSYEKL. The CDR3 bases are TGCGCCAGCAGCCTAAGAGGGTGGCAGGGGCCCGATCAGCCCCAGCATTTT. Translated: CASSLRGWQGPDQPQHF.

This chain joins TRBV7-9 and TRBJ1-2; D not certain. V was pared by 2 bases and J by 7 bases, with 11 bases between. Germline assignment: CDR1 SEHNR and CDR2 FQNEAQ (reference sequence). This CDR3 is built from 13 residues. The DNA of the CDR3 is TGTGCCAGCAGCTTACCGGGGTCTTCTGGCTACACCTTC. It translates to CASSLPGSSGYTF.

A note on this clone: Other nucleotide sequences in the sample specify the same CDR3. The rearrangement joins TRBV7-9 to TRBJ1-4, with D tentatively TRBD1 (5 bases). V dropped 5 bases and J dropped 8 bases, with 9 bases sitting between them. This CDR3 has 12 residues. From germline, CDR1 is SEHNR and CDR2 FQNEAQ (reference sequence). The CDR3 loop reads CASSPGGEKLFF. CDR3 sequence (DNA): TGTGCCAGCAGCCCGGGGGGGGAAAAACTGTTTTTT. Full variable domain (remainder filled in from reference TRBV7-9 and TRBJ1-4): DTGVSQNPRHKITKRGQNVTFRCDPISEHNRLYWYRQTLGQGPEFLTYFQNEAQLEKSRLLSDRFSAERPKGSFSTLEIQRTEQGDSAMYLCASSPGGEKLFFGSGTQLSVL.

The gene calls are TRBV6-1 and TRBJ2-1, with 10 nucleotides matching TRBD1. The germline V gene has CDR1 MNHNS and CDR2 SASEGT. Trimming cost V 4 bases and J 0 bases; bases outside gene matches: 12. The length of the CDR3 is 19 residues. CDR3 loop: CASSVSPGQGRGSYNEQFF. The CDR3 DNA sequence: TGTGCCAGCAGTGTTTCTCCGGGACAGGGGAGGGGCTCCTACAATGAGCAGTTCTTC.

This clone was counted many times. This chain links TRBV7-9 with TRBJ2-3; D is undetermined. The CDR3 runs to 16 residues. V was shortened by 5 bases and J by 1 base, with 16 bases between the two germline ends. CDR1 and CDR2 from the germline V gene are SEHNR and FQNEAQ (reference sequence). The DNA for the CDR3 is TGTGCCAGCAGCCTAAAGGGTGGGTCTGGCACAGATACGCAGTATTTT. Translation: CASSLKGGSGTDTQYF.

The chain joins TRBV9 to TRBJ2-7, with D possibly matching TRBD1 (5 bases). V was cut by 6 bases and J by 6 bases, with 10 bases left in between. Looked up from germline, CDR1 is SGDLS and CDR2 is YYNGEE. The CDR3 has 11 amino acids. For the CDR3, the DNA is TGTGCCAGCAATGCAGGGTCCGAGCAGTACTTC. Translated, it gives CASNAGSEQYF. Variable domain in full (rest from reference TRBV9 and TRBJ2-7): DSGVTQTPKHLITATGQRVTLRCSPRSGDLSVYWYQQSLDQGLQFLIQYYNGEERAKGNILERFSAQQFPDLHSELNLSSLELGDSALYFCASNAGSEQYFGPGTRLTVT.

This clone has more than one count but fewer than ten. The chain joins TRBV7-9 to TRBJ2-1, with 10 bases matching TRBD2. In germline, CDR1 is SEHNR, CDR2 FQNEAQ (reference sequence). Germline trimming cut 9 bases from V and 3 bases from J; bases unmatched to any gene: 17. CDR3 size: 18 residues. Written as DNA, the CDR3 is TGTGCCAGTCGAGGACTAGCGGTATATGAGGGATTCTACAATGAGCAGTTCTTC. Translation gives CASRGLAVYEGFYNEQFF.

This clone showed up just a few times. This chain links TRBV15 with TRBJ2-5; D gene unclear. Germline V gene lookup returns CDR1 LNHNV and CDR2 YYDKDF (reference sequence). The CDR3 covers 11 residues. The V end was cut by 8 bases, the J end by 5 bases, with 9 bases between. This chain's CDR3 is CATGLGETQYF. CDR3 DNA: TGTGCCACCGGATTAGGGGAGACCCAGTACTTC.

For the CDR3, the DNA is TGTGCCAGCAGCCCTGGGACCTACGGGGAGCTGTTTTTT. This gives the protein CASSPGTYGELFF. The J gene is TRBJ2-2, the V gene TRBV7-3; perhaps D is TRBD1 or TRBD2 (5 bases each). Trimming stripped 5 bases from V and 7 bases from J, with 11 bases between. The CDR3 runs to 13 residues. CDR1 is SGHTA, CDR2 FQGTGA, per germline.

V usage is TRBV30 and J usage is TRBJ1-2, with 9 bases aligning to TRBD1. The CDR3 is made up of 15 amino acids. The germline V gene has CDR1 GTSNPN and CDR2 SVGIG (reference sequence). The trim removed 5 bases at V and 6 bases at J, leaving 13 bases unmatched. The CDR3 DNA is TGTGCCTGGGGAGATACAGGGGGCGCTTCCCATGGCTACACCTTC. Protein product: CAWGDTGGASHGYTF. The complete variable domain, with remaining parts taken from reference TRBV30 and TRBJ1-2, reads SQTIHQWPATLVQPVGSPLSLECTVEGTSNPNLYWYRQAAGRGLQLLFYSVGIGQISSEVPQNLSASRPQDRQFILSSKKLLLSDSGFYLCAWGDTGGASHGYTFGSGTRLTVV.

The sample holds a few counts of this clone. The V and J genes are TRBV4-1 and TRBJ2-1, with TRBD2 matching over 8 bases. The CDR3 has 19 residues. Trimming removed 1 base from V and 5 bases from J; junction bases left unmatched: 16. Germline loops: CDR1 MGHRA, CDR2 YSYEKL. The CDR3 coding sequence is TGCGCCAGCAGCCAAGTTTATACGAAGCGGGAGACATGGAACAATGAGCAGTTCTTC. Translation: CASSQVYTKRETWNNEQFF.

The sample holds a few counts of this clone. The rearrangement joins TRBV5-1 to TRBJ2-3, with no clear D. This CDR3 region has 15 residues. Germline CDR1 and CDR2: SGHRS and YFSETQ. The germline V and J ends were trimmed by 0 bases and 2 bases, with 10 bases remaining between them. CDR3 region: CASSLGIQATDTQYF. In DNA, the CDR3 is TGCGCCAGCAGCTTGGGGATCCAGGCCACAGATACGCAGTATTTT. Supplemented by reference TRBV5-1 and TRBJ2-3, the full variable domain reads KAGVTQTPRYLIKTRGQQVTLSCSPISGHRSVSWYQQTPGQGLQFLFEYFSETQRNKGNFPGRFSGRQFSNSRSEMNVSTLELGDSALYLCASSLGIQATDTQYFGPGTRLTVL.

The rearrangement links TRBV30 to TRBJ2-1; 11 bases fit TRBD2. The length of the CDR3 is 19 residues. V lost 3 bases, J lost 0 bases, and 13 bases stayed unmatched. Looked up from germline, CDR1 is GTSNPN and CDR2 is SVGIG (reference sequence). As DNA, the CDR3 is TGTGCCTGGAGGGCGCAAGGACTAGCGGGCTTAAGCTCCTACAATGAGCAGTTCTTC. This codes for CAWRAQGLAGLSSYNEQFF.

CDR3 DNA: TGCAGCGTTGAAAGCCGGCCGAGTACAGATACGCAGTATTTT. This codes for CSVESRPSTDTQYF. The J gene is TRBJ2-3, the V gene TRBV29-1; no reliable D call. The CDR3 runs to 14 residues. Trimming left V 2 bases short and J 3 bases short, with 12 bases between. Germline V gene sequence: CDR1 SQVTM, CDR2 ANQGSEA.

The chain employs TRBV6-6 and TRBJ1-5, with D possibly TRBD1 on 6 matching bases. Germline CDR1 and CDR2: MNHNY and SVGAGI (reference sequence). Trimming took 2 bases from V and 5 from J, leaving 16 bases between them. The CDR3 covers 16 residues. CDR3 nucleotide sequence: TGTGCCAGCAGTTACCTGGGGGGCTCCACGCATCAGCCCCAGCATTTT. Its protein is CASSYLGGSTHQPQHF.

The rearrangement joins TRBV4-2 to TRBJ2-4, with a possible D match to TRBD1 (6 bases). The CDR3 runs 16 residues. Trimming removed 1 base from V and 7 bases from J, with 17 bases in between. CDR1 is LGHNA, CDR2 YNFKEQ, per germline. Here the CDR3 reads CASSQGAGGAGNIQYF. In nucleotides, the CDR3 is TGTGCCAGCAGCCAAGGAGCTGGGGGCGCGGGTAACATTCAGTACTTC.

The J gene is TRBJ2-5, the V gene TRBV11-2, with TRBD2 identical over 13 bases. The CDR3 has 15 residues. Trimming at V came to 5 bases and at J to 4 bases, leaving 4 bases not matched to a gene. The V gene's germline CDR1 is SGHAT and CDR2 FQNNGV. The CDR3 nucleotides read TGTGCCAGCAGCCGCCGACTAGCGGGAGGAGAGACCCAGTACTTC. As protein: CASSRRLAGGETQYF.

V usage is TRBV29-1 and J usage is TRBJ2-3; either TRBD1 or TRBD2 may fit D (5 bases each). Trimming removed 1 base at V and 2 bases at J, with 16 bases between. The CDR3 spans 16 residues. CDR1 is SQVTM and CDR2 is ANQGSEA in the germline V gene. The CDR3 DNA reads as TGCAGCGTTGAAGGTTTGGGACGGAGCTTCACAGATACGCAGTATTTT. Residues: CSVEGLGRSFTDTQYF.

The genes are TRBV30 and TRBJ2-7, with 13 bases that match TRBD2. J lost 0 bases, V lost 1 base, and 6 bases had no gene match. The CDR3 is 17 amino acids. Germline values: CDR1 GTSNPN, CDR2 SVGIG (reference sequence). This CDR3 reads CAWSGGTSGVSSYEQYF. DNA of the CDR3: TGTGCCTGGAGTGGCGGGACTAGCGGGGTTAGCTCCTACGAGCAGTACTTC.

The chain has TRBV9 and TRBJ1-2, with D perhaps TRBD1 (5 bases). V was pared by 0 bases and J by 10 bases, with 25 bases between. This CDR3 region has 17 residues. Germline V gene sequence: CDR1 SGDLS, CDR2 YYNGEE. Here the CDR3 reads CASSVEGKTAMKTLYTF. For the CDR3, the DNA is TGTGCCAGCAGCGTAGAGGGGAAGACAGCTATGAAAACCCTCTACACCTTC.

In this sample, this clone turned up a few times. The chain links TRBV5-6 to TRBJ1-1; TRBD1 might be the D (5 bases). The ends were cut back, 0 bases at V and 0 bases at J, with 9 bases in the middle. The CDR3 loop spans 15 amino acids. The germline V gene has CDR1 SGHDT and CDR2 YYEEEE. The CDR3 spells CASSLATAMNTEAFF. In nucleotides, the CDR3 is TGTGCCAGCAGCTTGGCGACAGCCATGAACACTGAAGCTTTCTTT.